The 20 T cell receptor beta chains given below trace back to one sample, sequenced in a study of T cell changes during pregnancy in multiple sclerosis. Using immunoSEQ multiplex PCR, the repertoire was profiled, and TCRdb retains in-frame clones only, with some absent. The sample carries about 62,000 clones, roughly 87% recorded once. The sequencing used peripheral blood, collected in the first trimester of pregnancy. The receptors originated from a female donor with multiple sclerosis, enrolled in a pregnancy study.

The chain links TRBV5-1 to TRBJ1-2; TRBD1 matches at 10 bases. The CDR3 extends over 14 amino acids. In germline, CDR1 is SGHRS, CDR2 YFSETQ. With V trimmed by 0 bases and J by 7 bases, 3 bases remained unmatched. Written as DNA, the CDR3 is TGCGCCAGCAGCTTGGGGGGACAGGGGTCTGGCTACACCTTC. Translation: CASSLGGQGSGYTF.

The chain uses TRBV30 and TRBJ2-1; D not certain. Deletions cut 4 bases from V and 0 bases from J, with 7 bases between. Germline V gene data show CDR1 as GTSNPN and CDR2 as SVGIG (reference sequence). The CDR3 totals 13 residues. The CDR3 bases are TGTGCCTGGACCCTAAGCTCCTACAATGAGCAGTTCTTC. Translated: CAWTLSSYNEQFF.

The chain joins TRBV11-2 to TRBJ1-5; a weak D match, TRBD1 (5 bases). In germline, CDR1 is SGHAT, CDR2 FQNNGV. The CDR3 covers 16 residues. Trimming shortened V by 5 bases and J by 10 bases, and 24 bases separated the two germline ends. The CDR3 is CASSPGGGWGIEPQHF. CDR3 nucleotide sequence: TGTGCCAGCAGCCCCGGGGGGGGATGGGGTATTGAACCCCAGCATTTT. The variable domain in full, with the rest retrieved from reference TRBV11-2 and TRBJ1-5, is EAGVAQSPRYKIIEKRQSVAFWCNPISGHATLYWYQQILGQGPKLLIQFQNNGVVDDSQLPKDRFSAERLKGVDSTLKIQPAKLEDSAVYLCASSPGGGWGIEPQHFGDGTRLSIL.

This sequence joins TRBV7-3 and TRBJ2-3; 8 bases align to TRBD1. The CDR3 runs to 14 residues. V trimming: 5 bases; J trimming: 4 bases; junction bases outside the gene matches: 5. Germline V gives CDR1 SGHTA, CDR2 FQGTGA. CDR3 sequence (DNA): TGTGCCAGCAGCCGGACAGGGTCAGCAGATACGCAGTATTTT. Protein: CASSRTGSADTQYF.

This chain uses TRBV5-1 with TRBJ1-4, with D tentatively TRBD1 (6 bases). The CDR3 covers 14 residues. V lost 4 bases to trimming and J lost 4 bases, with 11 bases between them. CDR1 SGHRS and CDR2 YFSETQ come from the germline V gene. The CDR3 region has the DNA TGCGCCAGCAGCAAAACAGGGTTTAATGAAAAACTGTTTTTT. Protein product: CASSKTGFNEKLFF.

The CDR3, as DNA: TGTGCCAGCACAGGGCAGGGGAGTTTCGAGTCCGGGGAGCTGTTTTTT. It is translated as CASTGQGSFESGELFF. This rearrangement joins TRBV2 to TRBJ2-2; a possible D gene is TRBD1 (6 bases). The CDR3 contains 16 residues. The V end lost 7 bases, the J end lost 6 bases, and 21 bases lay between the germline ends. Germline V gene lookup returns CDR1 SNHLY and CDR2 FYNNEI.

The chain employs TRBV28 and TRBJ2-7; D is ambiguous. V gave up 6 bases and J gave up 7 bases, with 13 bases separating them. The CDR3 spans 12 residues. From germline, CDR1 is MDHEN and CDR2 SYDVKM. This CDR3 reads CASSPTKREQYF. In DNA, the CDR3 is TGTGCCAGCAGCCCCACGAAGAGGGAGCAGTACTTC.

The chain links TRBV5-8 to TRBJ1-2, with D tentatively TRBD1 (6 bases). CDR1 SGHTS and CDR2 YDEGEE come from the germline V gene. V lost 4 bases and J 1 base, leaving 11 bases between the germline ends. This CDR3 contains 14 residues. The CDR3 nucleotides read TGTGCCAGCAGCCGTGGACAGATTAACTATGGCTACACCTTC. Translated: CASSRGQINYGYTF.

J is TRBJ1-4 and V is TRBV11-2, with TRBD1 matching 10 bases. Trimming removed 4 bases from V and 8 bases from J; junction bases left unmatched: 4. The CDR3 is made up of 14 amino acids. CDR1 and CDR2 from the germline V gene are SGHAT and FQNNGV. The CDR3 protein is CASSYGQGGEKLFF. The CDR3 DNA is TGTGCCAGCAGCTACGGACAGGGGGGGGAAAAACTGTTTTTT.

The genes are TRBV11-3 and TRBJ2-6; D is uncertain. This CDR3 has 17 amino acids. Per germline, CDR1 SGHNT and CDR2 YENEEA. The ends were cut back, 1 base at V and 0 bases at J, with 10 bases in the middle. Written as DNA, the CDR3 is TGTGCCAGCAGCTTAGGCCGTACCTACTCTGGGGCCAACGTCCTGACTTTC. It specifies CASSLGRTYSGANVLTF.

This chain links TRBV27 with TRBJ2-7; the match to TRBD2 covers 8 bases. The CDR3 loop spans 15 amino acids. The V gene's germline CDR1 is MNHEY and CDR2 SMNVEV (reference sequence). V shed 2 bases, J shed 2 bases, and the junction held 5 bases outside the gene matches. CDR3: CASSLAGGYTYEQYF. In nucleotides, the CDR3 is TGTGCCAGCAGTTTAGCGGGGGGATATACCTACGAGCAGTACTTC.

This clone has a single count. The J gene is TRBJ2-7, the V gene TRBV30; 8 bases match TRBD2. The ends lost 0 bases at V and 4 bases at J; junction bases unmatched: 8. In germline, CDR1 is GTSNPN, CDR2 SVGIG (reference sequence). The CDR3 is made up of 15 amino acids. Written as DNA, the CDR3 is TGTGCCTGGAGTGTAGGGCGGGGGGTCCATTACGAGCAGTACTTC. Protein sequence: CAWSVGRGVHYEQYF.

The J gene is TRBJ1-5, the V gene TRBV2, with 8 bases that match TRBD1. V shed 4 bases, J shed 0 bases, and the junction held 11 bases outside the gene matches. Germline CDR1 reads SNHLY; CDR2 reads FYNNEI. CDR3 length: 18 amino acids. The chain's CDR3 is CASSGLHGQGYSNQPQHF. The CDR3 DNA sequence: TGTGCCAGCAGTGGTCTCCATGGACAGGGCTATAGCAATCAGCCCCAGCATTTT.

This sequence joins TRBV30 and TRBJ1-5; 9 bases agree with TRBD1. CDR3 length equals 13 residues. With 2 bases clipped from V and 7 bases from J, the junction kept 3 bases outside the gene matches. Per the germline V gene, CDR1 is GTSNPN and CDR2 is SVGIG (reference sequence). CDR3 coding DNA: TGTGCCTGGAGTAGACAGGGGGAACAGCCCCAGCATTTT. This gives the protein CAWSRQGEQPQHF.

The J gene is TRBJ2-5, the V gene TRBV5-6; D remains ambiguous. This CDR3 region has 13 residues. Germline CDR1 SGHDT, CDR2 YYEEEE. The V and J ends lost 4 bases and 2 bases respectively, with 9 bases between them. The chain's CDR3 is CASSLQEQETQYF. CDR3 in DNA: TGTGCCAGCAGCCTCCAGGAACAAGAGACCCAGTACTTC.

The genes are TRBV10-3 and TRBJ1-2; a possible D gene is TRBD1 (5 bases). This CDR3 is built from 12 residues. Trimming removed 8 bases at V and 6 bases at J, with 13 bases between. Germline CDR1 reads ENHRY; CDR2 reads SYGVKD. The CDR3: CAIEGRGNGYTF. In DNA form, the CDR3 reads TGTGCCATCGAGGGGCGCGGGAATGGCTACACCTTC.

The J gene is TRBJ2-5, the V gene TRBV7-9; 8 positions match TRBD1. Germline lookup yields CDR1 SEHNR and CDR2 FQNEAQ (reference sequence). This CDR3 is built from 16 residues. V lost 1 base and J lost 7; bases outside the gene matches: 11. In DNA, the CDR3 is TGTGCCAGCAGCTTAGATTTAGATGTCACAGGGGGGACCCAGTACTTC. This codes for CASSLDLDVTGGTQYF.

The genes are TRBV1 and TRBJ2-3; the D segment call TRBD1 is taken from the table without a DNA check. TRBV1 is a pseudogene. The CDR3 totals 20 residues. The DNA for the CDR3 is TGCACCAGCAGCCAAAACATCCCAGCGCCGGACAGACTGGGGACAGATACGCAGTATTTT. Translated: CTSSQNIPAPDRLGTDTQYF.

V gene TRBV6-4 combines with J gene TRBJ2-6, with D perhaps matching TRBD2 (6 bases). Trimming removed 7 bases at V and 4 bases at J, with 11 bases between. CDR1 and CDR2 (germline): MRHNA, SNTAGT. The CDR3 length is 14 residues. The CDR3 sequence is CASMEGLGANVLTF. The DNA of the CDR3 is TGTGCCAGCATGGAGGGCCTCGGGGCCAACGTCCTGACTTTC.

V and J are TRBV19 and TRBJ1-5; 9 bases are a match to TRBD1. Germline CDR1 is LNHDA and CDR2 is SQIVND (reference sequence). The CDR3 has 15 amino acids. V dropped 3 bases and J dropped 7; count of bases not matched to a gene: 7. CDR3 coding DNA: TGTGCCAGTAGTATTATCGGAACAGGGGGCCAGCCCCAGCATTTT. Its protein is CASSIIGTGGQPQHF.